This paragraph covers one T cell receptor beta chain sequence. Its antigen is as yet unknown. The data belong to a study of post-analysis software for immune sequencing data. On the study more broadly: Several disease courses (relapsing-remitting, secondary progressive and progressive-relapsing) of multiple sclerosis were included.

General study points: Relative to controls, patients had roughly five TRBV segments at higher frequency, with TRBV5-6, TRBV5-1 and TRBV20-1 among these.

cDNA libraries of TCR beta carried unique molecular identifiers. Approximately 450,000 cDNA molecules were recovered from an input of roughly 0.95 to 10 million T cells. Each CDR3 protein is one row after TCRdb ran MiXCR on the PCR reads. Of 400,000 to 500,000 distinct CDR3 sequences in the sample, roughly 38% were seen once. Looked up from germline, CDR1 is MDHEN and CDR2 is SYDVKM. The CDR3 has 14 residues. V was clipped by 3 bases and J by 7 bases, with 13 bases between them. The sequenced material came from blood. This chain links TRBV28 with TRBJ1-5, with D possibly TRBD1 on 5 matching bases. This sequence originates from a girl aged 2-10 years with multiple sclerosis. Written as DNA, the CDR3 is TGTGCCAGCAGTTTGAGGGGATACGGGCAGCCCCAGCATTTT. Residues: CASSLRGYGQPQHF.